Shown below are 11 T cell receptor beta chains from a single sample sequenced in a study of T cells in Graves' hyperthyroidism and ophthalmopathy. Amplification of TCR beta CDR3 regions was performed using RNA transcripts as template. The primer set for the first-round RT-PCR of the TCR CDR3 was HTBI. TCRdb processed the multiplex PCR reads anew with MiXCR; each CDR3 protein has one entry. The repertoire holds hundreds of thousands of distinct CDR3 sequences, about 45% seen once, with 8.2% in the top ten. Sequenced: peripheral blood or thyroid tissue (not recorded which). These receptors came from a woman in her late teens or twenties with Graves' hyperthyroidism.

This clonotype was seen repeatedly, ten times or more. The CDR3 loop reads CASSRTSEKTQYF. CDR3 nucleotide sequence: TGTGCCAGCAGCCGGACTAGCGAGAAGACCCAGTACTTC. V is TRBV7-2 and J is TRBJ2-5; 9 bases agree with TRBD2. CDR1 and CDR2 from the germline V gene are SGHTA and FQGNSA. This CDR3 contains 13 residues. V dropped 5 bases and J dropped 6; count of bases not matched to a gene: 4. Supplemented by reference TRBV7-2 and TRBJ2-5, the full variable domain reads GAGVSQSPSNKVTEKGKDVELRCDPISGHTALYWYRQSLGQGLEFLIYFQGNSAPDKSGLPSDRFSAERTGGSVSTLTIQRTQQEDSAVYLCASSRTSEKTQYFGPGTRLLVL.

The chain has TRBV11-1 and TRBJ1-1; perhaps TRBD1 as D (6 bases). Trimming took 3 bases from V and 11 from J, leaving 19 bases between them. CDR1 is SGHAT, CDR2 FQDESV, per germline (reference sequence). The CDR3 totals 14 residues. The CDR3 sequence is CASSFTSGQGYAFF. DNA of the CDR3: TGTGCCAGCAGCTTTACCTCGGGTCAGGGGTACGCTTTCTTT.

This clonotype was seen just once. The missing conserved phenylalanine or tryptophan at the end of this CDR3 makes a read error likely. This rearrangement joins TRBV7-9 to TRBJ1-1; D is possibly TRBD1 (5 bases). Trimming pared 1 base from V and 1 base from J, leaving 10 bases between. Per the germline V gene, CDR1 is SEHNR and CDR2 is FQNEAQ (reference sequence). The CDR3 has 15 residues. The CDR3 loop reads CASSLGGPANTEAFL. CDR3 DNA: TGTGCCAGCAGCTTAGGGGGCCCGGCGAACACTGAAGCTTTCCTT.

V gene TRBV2 combines with J gene TRBJ1-6, with 10 positions matching TRBD1. With 6 bases clipped from V and 9 bases from J, the junction kept 5 bases outside the gene matches. Germline V CDR1 and CDR2: SNHLY, FYNNEI. This CDR3 contains 14 residues. CDR3 in DNA: TGTGCCAGCAGCACCTGGACAGGGGGTTCACCCCTCCACTTT. Its translation: CASSTWTGGSPLHF. The whole variable domain, remainder taken from reference TRBV2 and TRBJ1-6, is EPEVTQTPSHQVTQMGQEVILRCVPISNHLYFYWYRQILGQKVEFLVSFYNNEISEKSEIFDDQFSVERPDGSNFTLKIRSTKLEDSAMYFCASSTWTGGSPLHFGNGTRLTVT.

The gene calls are TRBV2 and TRBJ2-7; TRBD2 matches 7 bases. This CDR3 contains 16 residues. The V segment lost 7 bases and the J segment 1 base; nucleotides outside the gene matches: 13. Germline loops: CDR1 SNHLY, CDR2 FYNNEI. In nucleotides, the CDR3 is TGTGCCAGCACCAGAGGGCTAGCGGTTAGGTCCTACGAGCAGTACTTC. It yields the protein CASTRGLAVRSYEQYF.

This clonotype has just a few counts. The rearrangement links TRBV7-2 to TRBJ2-2; D not resolved. This CDR3 has 14 amino acids. The germline CDR1 and CDR2 sequences are SGHTA and FQGNSA. V lost 0 bases, J lost 8 bases, and 10 bases lay in between. Here the CDR3 reads CASSLATGVGELFF. CDR3 bases: TGTGCCAGCAGCTTAGCGACGGGTGTGGGGGAGCTGTTTTTT.

The chain is built from TRBV2 and TRBJ2-5, with 10 bases identical to TRBD2. There are 15 residues in the CDR3. The trim removed 5 bases at V and 5 bases at J, leaving 8 bases unmatched. In germline, CDR1 is SNHLY, CDR2 FYNNEI. Here the CDR3 reads CASSTYLAGVETQYF. CDR3 bases: TGTGCCAGCAGTACCTACCTAGCGGGAGTGGAGACCCAGTACTTC.

The genes are TRBV14 and TRBJ1-1; D unclear. Per germline, CDR1 SGHDN and CDR2 FVKESK. There are 13 residues in the CDR3. V was pared by 4 bases and J by 10 bases, with 16 bases between. Here the CDR3 DNA reads TGTGCCAGCAGCCCAATGAGGACCGGAGGAGCTTTCTTT. The encoded protein is CASSPMRTGGAFF.

V usage is TRBV25-1 and J usage is TRBJ1-2; 9 bases agree with TRBD1. Germline values: CDR1 MGHDK, CDR2 SYGVNS. The V gene end was trimmed by 4 bases and the J gene end by 6 bases; junction bases not matched to a gene: 6. The CDR3 spans 14 residues. The CDR3 DNA follows: TGTGCCAGCAGTGGATGGACAGGGGACGATGGCTACACCTTC. Its protein is CASSGWTGDDGYTF.

The V and J genes are TRBV7-2 and TRBJ1-2; 9 bases fit TRBD1. From germline, CDR1 is SGHTA and CDR2 FQGNSA. With V trimmed by 4 bases and J by 5 bases, 8 bases remained unmatched. This CDR3 has 15 residues. CDR3 amino acids: CASSSPGTGMYGYTF. Written as DNA, the CDR3 is TGTGCCAGCAGCTCACCCGGGACAGGGATGTATGGCTACACCTTC.

This clonotype was seen a single time. The chain uses TRBV18 and TRBJ1-4; 7 bases line up with TRBD1. This CDR3 is built from 13 residues. The germline V gene encodes CDR1 KGHSH and CDR2 LQKENI. J lost 4 bases, V lost 8 bases, and 4 bases had no gene match. CDR3 sequence (DNA): TGTGCCAGCGCGGACAGGAGTAATGAAAAACTGTTTTTT. Translating it yields CASADRSNEKLFF.